The table lists the clone carrying this T cell receptor (beta chain) with a few counts. With a J-beta primer mix and a sample-barcoded 5' primer, a second PCR ran roughly 6 to 11 cycles. A single record per CDR3 protein comes from TCRdb applying MiXCR to the 5' RACE reads. The sample has roughly 800,000 distinct CDR3 sequences, roughly 25% seen once. The record originates from a study of blood T cells in healthy people across ages. Background on the study: In model experiments, template switching was able to capture about one barcoded beta molecule for every two T cells that were present.

Germline V gene lookup returns CDR1 SQVTM and CDR2 ANQGSEA. V was clipped by 3 bases and J by 0 bases; unmatched bases: 16. The CDR3 covers 18 residues. The same sample was also studied in work on T cells of mothers and their children. This second study says: The second PCR's M1S primer added sample barcodes and 2-4 random nucleotides.

Sequenced sample: blood. This TCR derives from a boy between 5 and 17 years old in good health. The gene calls are TRBV29-1 and TRBJ2-7; 8 bases fit TRBD2. The CDR3 protein is CSVEVPTSKRGHSYEQYF. The DNA for the CDR3 is TGCAGCGTTGAGGTCCCAACCTCTAAGCGGGGGCACTCCTACGAGCAGTACTTC.